The 29 T cell receptor beta chains below were found in one sample sequenced in a study of cytomegalovirus exposure and HLA in healthy donors. The study ran its PCR with 60 Vbeta and 13 Jbeta primers. TCRdb's table, derived via immunoSEQ multiplex PCR, lists solely in-frame clones and lacks some. The sample records about 180,000 clones, over 80% being singletons. Sequences were obtained from PBMCs. Every receptor here comes from a girl aged 5-17 years in good health and CMV-seropositive.

The chain uses TRBV2 and TRBJ2-3, with 10 bases that match TRBD2. This CDR3 comprises 15 residues. Germline trimming cut 5 bases from V and 1 base from J; bases unmatched to any gene: 3. From germline, CDR1 is SNHLY and CDR2 FYNNEI. CDR3 nucleotides: TGTGCCAGCAGTACCGGGACTAGCGGCACAGATACGCAGTATTTT. Its translation is CASSTGTSGTDTQYF.

The chain carries TRBV11-3 and TRBJ2-1, with D unresolved. V was trimmed by 5 bases and J by 5 bases, leaving 10 bases between them. This CDR3 is 13 amino acids long. Germline V CDR1 and CDR2: SGHNT, YENEEA. CDR3: CASSVYTNNEQFF. The CDR3 DNA reads as TGTGCCAGCAGCGTATATACTAACAATGAGCAGTTCTTC.

The chain combines TRBV5-8 with TRBJ1-3; D remains unclear. The CDR3 consists of 15 residues. The germline gives CDR1 SGHTS, CDR2 YDEGEE. V dropped 1 base and J dropped 2 bases, with 10 bases sitting between them. This chain's CDR3 is CASSLSGVTGNTIYF. Here the CDR3 DNA reads TGTGCCAGCAGCTTGTCGGGAGTAACTGGAAACACCATATATTTT.

V usage is TRBV9 and J usage is TRBJ2-5, with a weak D call TRBD2 (6 bases). The end of the DNA aligns better with TRBJ2-7, so the J call may be wrong. Germline V gene lookup returns CDR1 SGDLS and CDR2 YYNGEE. CDR3 size: 15 residues. CDR3 DNA: TGTGCCAGCAGCCCCTTTCTCGGGAGTAGCTACGAGCAGTACTTC. This sequence encodes CASSPFLGSSYEQYF.

V usage is TRBV5-6 and J usage is TRBJ2-1; no firm D call. This CDR3 region has 15 residues. In germline, CDR1 is SGHDT, CDR2 YYEEEE. The V end was cut by 0 bases, the J end by 3 bases, with 10 bases between. The CDR3 loop reads CASSLGGPNYNEQFF. The CDR3 DNA is TGTGCCAGCAGCTTGGGTGGGCCAAACTACAATGAGCAGTTCTTC.

V usage is TRBV29-1 and J usage is TRBJ2-1, with TRBD2 matching over 11 bases. Trimming removed 7 bases from V and 9 bases from J; junction bases left unmatched: 11. Per germline, CDR1 SQVTM and CDR2 ANQGSEA. The CDR3 spans 14 residues. The CDR3 region has the DNA TGCAGCGCCGTAGCGGGAGGGCCCCTTACTGAGCAGTTCTTC. Translation gives CSAVAGGPLTEQFF.

The rearrangement links TRBV27 to TRBJ1-1; D is uncertain. In germline, CDR1 is MNHEY, CDR2 SMNVEV (reference sequence). CDR3 length equals 13 residues. V dropped 4 bases and J dropped 0 bases, with 6 bases sitting between them. CDR3 loop: CASSYSLNTEAFF. The DNA of the CDR3 is TGTGCCAGCAGTTACAGTTTGAACACTGAAGCTTTCTTT.

J is TRBJ1-1 and V is TRBV6-1; D is undetermined. Trimming shortened V by 11 bases and J by 6 bases, and 22 bases separated the two germline ends. Germline assignment: CDR1 MNHNS and CDR2 SASEGT. This CDR3 is built from 14 residues. CDR3 sequence: CAGRHLTDISEAFF. The CDR3 nucleotides read TGTGCCGGGAGACATTTAACTGACATATCTGAAGCTTTCTTT.

V gene TRBV19 combines with J gene TRBJ2-1; D gene ambiguous. CDR1 LNHDA and CDR2 SQIVND come from the germline V gene (reference sequence). V gave up 5 bases and J gave up 4 bases, with 6 bases separating them. The CDR3 runs to 12 residues. The CDR3 nucleotides read TGTGCCAGTAGTCGCGGATACAATGAGCAGTTCTTC. Its translation: CASSRGYNEQFF.

This chain connects TRBV10-3 to TRBJ2-7; perhaps TRBD2 as D (5 bases). Looked up from germline, CDR1 is ENHRY and CDR2 is SYGVKD. The CDR3 is 16 residues long. V lost 0 bases, J lost 0 bases, and 12 bases lay in between. Here the CDR3 DNA reads TGTGCCATCAGTGAGTCGTCCACGGGATACTCCTACGAGCAGTACTTC. Its translation is CAISESSTGYSYEQYF.

The genes are TRBV18 and TRBJ1-2, with 9 bases identical to TRBD1. The CDR3 totals 14 residues. The V gene end was trimmed by 3 bases and the J gene end by 1 base; junction bases not matched to a gene: 0. Per germline, CDR1 KGHSH and CDR2 LQKENI. In DNA form, the CDR3 reads TGTGCCAGCTCACCGGGACAGGGTAACTATGGCTACACCTTC. Its protein is CASSPGQGNYGYTF.

V and J are TRBV6-5 and TRBJ2-7; no reliable D call. This CDR3 has 15 residues. Germline values: CDR1 MNHEY, CDR2 SVGAGI. V lost 3 bases and J 2 bases, leaving 14 bases between the germline ends. The CDR3 DNA sequence: TGTGCCAGCAGTTATTCCCCGGCCCGGGCCTACGAGCAGTACTTC. Its translation is CASSYSPARAYEQYF.

CDR3 DNA: TGTGCCTGGAGTTGGGACATCTACGAGCAGTACTTC. This translates into CAWSWDIYEQYF. The chain combines TRBV30 with TRBJ2-7; D perhaps matches TRBD1 (6 bases). The CDR3 has 12 residues. V lost 2 bases to trimming and J lost 3 bases, with 8 bases between them. Germline V gene sequence: CDR1 GTSNPN, CDR2 SVGIG (reference sequence).

The chain is built from TRBV7-6 and TRBJ2-5; 7 positions agree with TRBD2. From germline, CDR1 is SGHVS and CDR2 FNYEAQ. The CDR3 spans 14 residues. V lost 0 bases and J lost 7; bases outside the gene matches: 5. The chain's CDR3 is CASSLAPPGGTQYF. The CDR3 DNA reads TGTGCCAGCAGCTTAGCTCCCCCGGGGGGGACCCAGTACTTC.

This clone was picked up one time. This chain links TRBV13 with TRBJ1-1; tentatively, D is TRBD1 (6 bases). Trimming stripped 4 bases from V and 1 base from J, with 13 bases between. The germline V gene has CDR1 PRHDT and CDR2 FYEKMQ (reference sequence). The CDR3 runs 15 residues. The chain's CDR3 is CASSSRQDPNTEAFF. The CDR3 region has the DNA TGTGCCAGCAGCTCCCGACAGGACCCGAACACTGAAGCTTTCTTT.

J is TRBJ1-4 and V is TRBV18; D remains ambiguous. From germline, CDR1 is KGHSH and CDR2 LQKENI. The CDR3 has 13 residues. Trimming removed 3 bases at V and 3 bases at J, with 5 bases between. The CDR3 region has the DNA TGTGCCAGCTCACCGTCAGCTAATGAAAAACTGTTTTTT. It yields the protein CASSPSANEKLFF. Full variable domain (remainder filled in from reference TRBV18 and TRBJ1-4): NAGVMQNPRHLVRRRGQEARLRCSPMKGHSHVYWYRQLPEEGLKFMVYLQKENIIDESGMPKERFSAEFPKEGPSILRIQQVVRGDSAAYFCASSPSANEKLFFGSGTQLSVL.

This clone showed up just once. Different DNA sequences within this sample yield the same CDR3. The V call is TRBV5-4, the J call TRBJ1-3; D gene ambiguous. Trimming took 2 bases from V and 0 from J, leaving 9 bases between them. The CDR3 is made up of 15 amino acids. Germline CDR1 reads SGHNT; CDR2 reads YYREEE (reference sequence). Here the CDR3 DNA reads TGTGCCAGCAGCTTAGGACTATCCTCTGGAAACACCATATATTTT. Amino acids: CASSLGLSSGNTIYF.

V usage is TRBV7-2 and J usage is TRBJ2-2, with no clear D. Trimming cost V 8 bases and J 6 bases, with 16 bases left between them. This CDR3 spans 14 amino acids. The germline V gene has CDR1 SGHTA and CDR2 FQGNSA. For the CDR3, the DNA is TGTGCCAGCCTCGCCCGACTTTCTCCCGGGGAGCTGTTTTTT. Amino acid sequence: CASLARLSPGELFF. Full variable domain (remainder filled in from reference TRBV7-2 and TRBJ2-2): GAGVSQSPSNKVTEKGKDVELRCDPISGHTALYWYRQSLGQGLEFLIYFQGNSAPDKSGLPSDRFSAERTGGSVSTLTIQRTQQEDSAVYLCASLARLSPGELFFGEGSRLTVL.

The chain combines TRBV7-9 with TRBJ1-5; 9 nucleotides align to TRBD1. This CDR3 has 16 amino acids. CDR1 is SEHNR, CDR2 FQNEAQ, per germline (reference sequence). The V segment lost 1 base and the J segment 4 bases; nucleotides outside the gene matches: 5. In DNA form, the CDR3 reads TGTGCCAGCAGCTTAGACGGGACAGGGTTTAATCAGCCCCAGCATTTT. This gives the protein CASSLDGTGFNQPQHF. Based on the CDR3 plus reference TRBV7-9 and TRBJ1-5, the full variable domain is DTGVSQNPRHKITKRGQNVTFRCDPISEHNRLYWYRQTLGQGPEFLTYFQNEAQLEKSRLLSDRFSAERPKGSFSTLEIQRTEQGDSAMYLCASSLDGTGFNQPQHFGDGTRLSIL.

The chain recombines TRBV28 with TRBJ2-7, with a tentative D call TRBD1 (7 bases). Germline V gene sequence: CDR1 MDHEN, CDR2 SYDVKM. The ends were cut back, 9 bases at V and 4 bases at J, with 22 bases in the middle. CDR3 length: 15 amino acids. CDR3 coding DNA: TGTGCCAGTAAATCGCCGCAGGGGGGCTTTTACGAGCAGTACTTC. This sequence encodes CASKSPQGGFYEQYF.

This rearrangement joins TRBV19 to TRBJ2-1, with TRBD2 matching 7 bases. With 6 bases clipped from V and 8 bases from J, the junction kept 7 bases outside the gene matches. Germline V gives CDR1 LNHDA, CDR2 SQIVND (reference sequence). This CDR3 spans 13 amino acids. This CDR3 reads CASSPLALYEQFF. In nucleotides, the CDR3 is TGTGCCAGTAGCCCACTAGCGCTATATGAGCAGTTCTTC.

V usage is TRBV5-4 and J usage is TRBJ2-3; TRBD1 matches at 8 bases. CDR1 is SGHNT and CDR2 is YYREEE in the germline V gene (reference sequence). This CDR3 region has 16 residues. V shed 3 bases, J shed 2 bases, and the junction held 8 bases outside the gene matches. The CDR3: CASSSRQGTITDTQYF. In DNA form, the CDR3 reads TGTGCCAGCAGCTCCAGACAGGGGACCATCACAGATACGCAGTATTTT.

CDR3 amino acids: CASSLAGRGSGEQYF. CDR3 coding DNA: TGTGCCAGCAGCTTAGCGGGTAGGGGATCGGGCGAGCAGTACTTC. The rearrangement links TRBV13 to TRBJ2-7, with D tentatively TRBD1 (5 bases). Trimming pared 1 base from V and 6 bases from J, leaving 16 bases between. Per the germline V gene, CDR1 is PRHDT and CDR2 is FYEKMQ (reference sequence). This CDR3 contains 15 residues.

The chain couples TRBV10-1 to TRBJ2-5; 7 bases align to TRBD1. TRBJ2-7 explains the end of the DNA better; the J call may be wrong. Germline CDR1 and CDR2: WNHNN and SYGVQD (reference sequence). This CDR3 is 15 amino acids long. CDR3 sequence (DNA): TGCGCCAGCAGTGAGGTAGAGGGGACAGACTACGAGCAGTACTTC. This codes for CASSEVEGTDYEQYF.

This chain uses TRBV7-2 with TRBJ2-2; TRBD2 agrees at 7 bases. CDR1 SGHTA and CDR2 FQGNSA come from the germline V gene. V shed 4 bases and J 7 bases; nucleotides not matched to a gene: 6. This CDR3 region has 14 residues. CDR3 sequence reads: CASSSQVAGGELFF. In nucleotides, the CDR3 is TGTGCCAGCAGCTCACAGGTAGCGGGCGGGGAGCTGTTTTTT. The variable domain in full, with the rest retrieved from reference TRBV7-2 and TRBJ2-2, is GAGVSQSPSNKVTEKGKDVELRCDPISGHTALYWYRQSLGQGLEFLIYFQGNSAPDKSGLPSDRFSAERTGGSVSTLTIQRTQQEDSAVYLCASSSQVAGGELFFGEGSRLTVL.

This clone appeared a single time. This rearrangement joins TRBV29-1 to TRBJ2-2, with unresolved D. V was clipped by 1 base and J by 5 bases, with 5 bases between them. The CDR3 has 12 residues. Per the germline V gene, CDR1 is SQVTM and CDR2 is ANQGSEA. As DNA, the CDR3 is TGCAGCGTTGAAGGCCTAACCGGGGAGCTGTTTTTT. The encoded protein is CSVEGLTGELFF.

In its sample, this clone was seen once. V gene TRBV27 combines with J gene TRBJ1-2; D possibly corresponds to TRBD1 (5 bases). The CDR3 is made up of 15 amino acids. V lost 0 bases to trimming and J lost 4 bases, with 12 bases between them. CDR1 and CDR2 from the germline V gene are MNHEY and SMNVEV (reference sequence). Here the CDR3 reads CASSLSSRDGYGYTF. The CDR3 DNA sequence: TGTGCCAGCAGTTTATCGAGCAGGGATGGCTATGGCTACACCTTC.

The chain recombines TRBV25-1 with TRBJ2-1, with 7 bases that match TRBD2. The V segment lost 3 bases and the J segment 5 bases; nucleotides outside the gene matches: 7. The length of the CDR3 is 15 residues. Germline loops: CDR1 MGHDK, CDR2 SYGVNS. CDR3 sequence: CASSESGGSHNEQFF. The CDR3 DNA reads as TGTGCCAGCAGTGAGTCGGGGGGATCGCACAATGAGCAGTTCTTC.

This clone was recorded once. The genes are TRBV18 and TRBJ2-1; TRBD2 matches 7 bases. Germline assignment: CDR1 KGHSH and CDR2 LQKENI. There are 15 residues in the CDR3. V shed 8 bases and J 0 bases; nucleotides not matched to a gene: 7. The CDR3, as DNA: TGTGCCAGCGCCGGGCGCGGGAGCTCCTACAATGAGCAGTTCTTC. Translating gives CASAGRGSSYNEQFF.